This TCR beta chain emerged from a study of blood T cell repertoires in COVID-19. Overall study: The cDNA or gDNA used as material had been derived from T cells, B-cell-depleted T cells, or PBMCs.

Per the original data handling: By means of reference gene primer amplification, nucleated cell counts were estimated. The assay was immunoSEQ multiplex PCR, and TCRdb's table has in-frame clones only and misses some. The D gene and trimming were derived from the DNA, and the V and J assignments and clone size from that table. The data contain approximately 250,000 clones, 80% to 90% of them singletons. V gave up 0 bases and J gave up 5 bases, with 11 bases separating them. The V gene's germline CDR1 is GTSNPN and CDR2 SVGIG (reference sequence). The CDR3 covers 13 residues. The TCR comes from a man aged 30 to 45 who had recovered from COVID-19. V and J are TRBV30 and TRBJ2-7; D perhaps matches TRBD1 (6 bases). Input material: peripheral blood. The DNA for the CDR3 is TGTGCCTGGAGTGTAGGGACAATGGACGAGCAGTACTTC. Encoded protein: CAWSVGTMDEQYF.